This TCR beta chain derives from a study of tumor-infiltrating lymphocytes in primary liver carcinoma (dated by TCRdb to 2017 to 2019). The study in broad terms: Surgical resection was performed in China between late 2015 and early 2016 on several patients with histopathologically diagnosed primary liver carcinoma. Hepatocellular carcinoma (four) or combined HCC and intrahepatic cholangiocarcinoma (one) was present in the five patients, who were three men and two women aged 30 to 69 years. The tumors of the five patients were staged as T1-T3 N0M0, with maximum diameters ranging from roughly 4.2 to 10 cm. Each sample produced about 3.5 to 7.5 million productive TCRbeta reads, and read depth showed no significant difference between tissue types. For each liver tumor, the study sampled five regions along with adjacent normal tissue and blood, and applied TCRbeta repertoire sequencing, expression microarrays and whole-exome sequencing. A total of roughly 35 specimens from 5 patients went through TCRbeta repertoire sequencing, namely 25 tumor regions, 5 adjacent noncancerous liver tissues and 5 peripheral blood samples. High reproducibility was observed for the technical replicate repertoires, with mean shared-clone rates roughly 0.87 and correlation coefficients above 0.98.

At the junction V is shortened by 2 bases and J by 3 bases, with 11 bases in between. A total of 15 residues make up the CDR3, ends included. Only CDR3 DNA is held: 45 bases, read in frame from base 1. In the germline V gene, CDR1 corresponds to MDHEN and CDR2 to SYDVKM. Blood RNA was extracted from unsorted whole blood using TRIzol reagent, and germline DNA was obtained with the DNeasy Blood & Tissue kit. At the time of sampling, the patients had chronic HBV infection and had not received any treatment. Before surgery, approximately 3.8 milliliters of peripheral blood were collected into K2EDTA tubes. With regard to this clonotype: The antigen it binds to is not known. This is likely a read error, given that the CDR3 carries no conserved phenylalanine or tryptophan at its end.

Overall study results and their limits: Compared with blood, tumors had a significantly larger share of the repertoire taken up by the top 250 clones (p = 0.039). Only the TCR beta chain was sequenced, so true repertoire diversity is likely underestimated because unpaired alpha chains were not captured. Repertoire overlap was found to be higher between tumor regions (mean roughly 36%) than between tumor-adjacent (roughly 17%) or tumor-blood (14%) pairs, consistent with antigen-driven expansion. The study included only five patients, and the authors note findings should be validated in a larger study. Since the samples were bulk and unsorted, there was no way to compare CD4+ and CD8+ T cell repertoires.

A constant-region primer and ProtoScript II reverse transcriptase were used to reverse-transcribe TCRbeta-specific cDNA from 500 ng total RNA. Construction of the TCRbeta libraries relied on three nested rounds of multiplex PCR, following a slightly modified ARM-PCR procedure. Each of the first two PCR rounds ran for 9 to 10 cycles using multiplex TRBV1-TRBV30 forward primers together with a Cbeta reverse primer. Sample barcodes and Illumina adapters were added in a final 25-cycle PCR with Deep VentR polymerase. Before sequencing, amplicons of 200-500 bp were purified from gel using a QIAquick gel extraction kit. TCRbeta amplicons were sequenced on an Illumina HiSeq 2500 with 250-bp paired-end reads. Concerning the study's data processing: To recover full CDR3 sequences, reads were quality-trimmed using Trimmomatic v0.33 and paired reads were then merged using FLASH v1.2.11. MiGEC v1.2.1b assigned V, D and J germline segments to the rearranged TCRbeta sequences. Clonotype statistics and Shannon-Wiener diversity indices were computed with VDJtools v1.0.0. To reduce sampling bias, subsequent analyses other than the diversity analysis used only the 250 most abundant clonotypes in each sample. TCRdb reanalyzed the raw reads on its own, using fastp at Q25 for trimming and MiXCR for clone calling, and kept in-frame beta chains. Rows matching on CDR3 protein sequence are summarized as one entry with the most common DNA and genes. The V and J calls reflect TCRdb's pipeline rather than the authors' work. Counted in this sample were about 350,000 distinct CDR3 sequences; 65% of them appeared once. Of the sample, 5.5% to 7% falls within the top ten clones.

The sample comprised peripheral blood. The receptor chain draws on TRBV28 and TRBJ1-5, with TRBD1 as a weak D call on 5 bases. This receptor was identified in a man aged 40-49 years with primary liver carcinoma and hepatitis B virus infection. The CDR3 region reads CASSLSGTVNQPQHL. The DNA sequence reads TGTGCCAGCAGTTTAAGTGGGACGGTCAATCAGCCCCAGCATTTG.